This TCR beta chain was captured by sequencing in a study of T cells after yellow fever vaccination. At the level of the study: Fractions low in cell number were prepared with SMART-Seq v4 Ultra Low Input. Broader study findings: At about 97% for CD4 and about 91% for CD8, most primary-vaccination clones showed up again after the booster. Within FACS-sorted repertoires, abundant clonotypes contaminating from the bulk population could be present.

This CDR3 spans 13 amino acids. Germline-derived CDR1 and CDR2 are SGHTA and FQGNSA. Trimming pared 5 bases from V and 5 bases from J, leaving 11 bases between. TCR cDNA was made by 5'RACE template switching, adding a universal primer site and UMIs. TCRdb re-derived calls from the 5' RACE reads in MiXCR, one entry per CDR3 protein. The repertoire holds 400,000 or so distinct CDR3 sequences, with approximately 5.7% as singletons. This clonotype was counted ten times or more. Antigen specificity is unknown. Sequences were derived from PBMCs, sampled 5 days after the yellow fever booster vaccination. The clonotype comes from a man younger than 45 who received the YFV17D yellow fever vaccine. The rearrangement joins TRBV7-2 to TRBJ2-3; no definite D call. CDR3 in amino acids: CASSPRSGDTQYF. The CDR3 DNA sequence: TGTGCCAGCAGCCCGAGGTCGGGAGATACGCAGTATTTT.